The clone carrying this T cell receptor beta chain was found a few times. Antigen specificity is unknown. Next came a second PCR, run for about 7 to 12 cycles, which used a sample-barcoded 5' primer along with a J-beta primer mix. TCRdb reanalysed the 5' RACE reads using MiXCR and keeps one entry per CDR3 protein. In the table there are around 1,800,000 distinct CDR3 sequences, 35% to 50% of which are singletons. V gave up 6 bases and J gave up 6 bases; unmatched junction bases: 5. The CDR3 consists of 13 residues. Germline assignment: CDR1 MNHEY and CDR2 SVGEGT. The data originate from a study of blood T cells in healthy people across ages. Per individual sample, total RNA of at least 5 micrograms was extracted. Whole-study findings and limits: Unsorted PBMCs prevented conclusive naive versus antigen-experienced comparison. Changes in expanded clonotypes were possibly confounded, as the CMV status of donors was unknown. Researchers deemed the diversity estimates from one million T cells underestimates.

This clonotype originated in a human donor in good health. The chain uses TRBV6-2 or TRBV6-3 and TRBJ2-1, with TRBD2 matching 7 bases. The specimen was blood. Here the CDR3 reads CASSRDYSNEQFF. The DNA of the CDR3 is TGTGCCAGCAGCCGGGACTATTCCAATGAGCAGTTCTTC.